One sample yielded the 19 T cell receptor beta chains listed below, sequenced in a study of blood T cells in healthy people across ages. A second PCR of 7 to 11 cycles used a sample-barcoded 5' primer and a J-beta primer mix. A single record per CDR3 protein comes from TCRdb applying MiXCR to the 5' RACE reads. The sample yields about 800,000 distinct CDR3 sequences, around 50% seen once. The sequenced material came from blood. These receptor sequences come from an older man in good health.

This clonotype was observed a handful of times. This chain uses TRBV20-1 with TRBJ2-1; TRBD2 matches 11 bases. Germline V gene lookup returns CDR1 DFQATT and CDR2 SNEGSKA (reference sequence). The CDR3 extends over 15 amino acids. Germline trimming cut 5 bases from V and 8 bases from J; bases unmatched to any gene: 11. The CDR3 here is CSAELAGAGVDEQFF. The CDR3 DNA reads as TGCAGTGCTGAACTAGCGGGAGCCGGGGTTGATGAGCAGTTCTTC.

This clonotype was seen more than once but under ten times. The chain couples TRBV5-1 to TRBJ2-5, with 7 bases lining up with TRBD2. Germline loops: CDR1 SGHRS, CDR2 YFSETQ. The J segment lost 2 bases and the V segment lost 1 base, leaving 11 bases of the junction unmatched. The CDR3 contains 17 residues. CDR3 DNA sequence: TGCGCCAGCAGCTTGTCTTCGGGAGGCGGGCGGCAAGAGACCCAGTACTTC. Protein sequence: CASSLSSGGGRQETQYF.

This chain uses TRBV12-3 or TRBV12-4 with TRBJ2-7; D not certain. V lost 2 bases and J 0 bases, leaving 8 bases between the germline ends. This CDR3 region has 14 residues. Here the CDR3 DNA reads TGTGCCAGCAGTTTAAACGGAAACTCCTACGAGCAGTACTTC. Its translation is CASSLNGNSYEQYF.

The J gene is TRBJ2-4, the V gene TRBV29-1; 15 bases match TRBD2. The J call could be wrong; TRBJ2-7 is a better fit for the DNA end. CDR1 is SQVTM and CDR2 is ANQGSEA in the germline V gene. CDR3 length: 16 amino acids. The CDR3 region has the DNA TGCAGCGTACCAGGACTAGCGGGAGGGCTTAGATACGAGCAGTACTTC. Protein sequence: CSVPGLAGGLRYEQYF.

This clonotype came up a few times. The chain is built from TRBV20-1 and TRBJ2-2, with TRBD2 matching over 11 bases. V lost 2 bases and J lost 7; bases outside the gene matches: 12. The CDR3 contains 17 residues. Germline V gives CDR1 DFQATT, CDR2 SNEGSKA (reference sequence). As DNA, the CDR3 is TGCAGTGCTAGACCACCAACTAGCGGGAGCTGGGGCGGGGAGCTGTTTTTT. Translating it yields CSARPPTSGSWGGELFF.

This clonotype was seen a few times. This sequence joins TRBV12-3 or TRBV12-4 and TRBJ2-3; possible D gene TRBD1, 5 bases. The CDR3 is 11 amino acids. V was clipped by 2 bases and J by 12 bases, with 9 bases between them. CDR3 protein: CASSLRGAQYF. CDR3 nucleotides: TGTGCCAGCAGTTTAAGGGGTGCCCAGTATTTT.

The CDR3 nucleotides read TGTGCCAGCAGCTACATGGGACTAGGGGGCGACCAGCAGTACTTC. This translates into CASSYMGLGGDQQYF. This rearrangement joins TRBV7-2 to TRBJ2-5; weak D call: TRBD2 (8 bases). V was shortened by 4 bases and J by 11 bases, with 23 bases between the two germline ends. The CDR3 is 15 residues long. The germline CDR1 and CDR2 sequences are SGHTA and FQGNSA. The full variable domain, rest sourced from reference TRBV7-2 and TRBJ2-5, is GAGVSQSPSNKVTEKGKDVELRCDPISGHTALYWYRQSLGQGLEFLIYFQGNSAPDKSGLPSDRFSAERTGGSVSTLTIQRTQQEDSAVYLCASSYMGLGGDQQYFGPGTRLLVL.

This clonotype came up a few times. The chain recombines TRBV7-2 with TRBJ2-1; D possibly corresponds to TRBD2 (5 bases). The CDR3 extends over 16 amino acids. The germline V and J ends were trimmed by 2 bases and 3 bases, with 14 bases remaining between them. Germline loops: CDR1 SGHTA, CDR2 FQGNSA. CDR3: CASSLKGSGGYNEQFF. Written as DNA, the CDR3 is TGTGCCAGCAGCTTAAAAGGCAGCGGAGGCTACAATGAGCAGTTCTTC.

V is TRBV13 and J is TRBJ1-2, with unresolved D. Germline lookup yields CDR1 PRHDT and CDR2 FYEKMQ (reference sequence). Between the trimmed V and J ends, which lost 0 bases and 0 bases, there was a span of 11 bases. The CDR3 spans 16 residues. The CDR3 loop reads CASSLGGTAANYGYTF. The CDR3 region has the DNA TGTGCCAGCAGCTTAGGCGGAACAGCAGCTAACTATGGCTACACCTTC.

CDR3 loop: CASSLPTRDPEWGDTQYF. For the CDR3, the DNA is TGTGCCAGCAGTTTGCCCACCCGGGACCCGGAGTGGGGAGATACGCAGTATTTT. The V gene is TRBV28, the J gene TRBJ2-3, with D perhaps given as TRBD1 or TRBD2 (5 bases each). CDR1 is MDHEN, CDR2 SYDVKM, per germline. Trimming cost V 3 bases and J 5 bases, with 24 bases left between them. This CDR3 spans 18 amino acids. The full variable domain, in which reference TRBV28 and TRBJ2-3 provide the parts outside the CDR3, is DVKVTQSSRYLVKRTGEKVFLECVQDMDHENMFWYRQDPGLGLRLIYFSYDVKMKEKGDIPEGYSVSREKKERFSLILESASTNQTSMYLCASSLPTRDPEWGDTQYFGPGTRLTVL.

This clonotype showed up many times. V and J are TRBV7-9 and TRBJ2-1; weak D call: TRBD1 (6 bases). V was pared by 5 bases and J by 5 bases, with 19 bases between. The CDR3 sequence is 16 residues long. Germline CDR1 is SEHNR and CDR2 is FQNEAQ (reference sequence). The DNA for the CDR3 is TGTGCCAGCAGCCCCCTAGGAAGGGGGAGTCACAATGAGCAGTTCTTC. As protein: CASSPLGRGSHNEQFF. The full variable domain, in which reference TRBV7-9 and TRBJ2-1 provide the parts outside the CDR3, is DTGVSQNPRHKITKRGQNVTFRCDPISEHNRLYWYRQTLGQGPEFLTYFQNEAQLEKSRLLSDRFSAERPKGSFSTLEIQRTEQGDSAMYLCASSPLGRGSHNEQFFGPGTRLTVL.

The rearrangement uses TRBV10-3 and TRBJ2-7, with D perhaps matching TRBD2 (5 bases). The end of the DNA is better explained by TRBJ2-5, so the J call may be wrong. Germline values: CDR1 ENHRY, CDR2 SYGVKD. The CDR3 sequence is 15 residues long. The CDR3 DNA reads TGTGCCATCACTAACCGGGCCGGGATTGGGGAGACCCAGTACTTC. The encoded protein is CAITNRAGIGETQYF.

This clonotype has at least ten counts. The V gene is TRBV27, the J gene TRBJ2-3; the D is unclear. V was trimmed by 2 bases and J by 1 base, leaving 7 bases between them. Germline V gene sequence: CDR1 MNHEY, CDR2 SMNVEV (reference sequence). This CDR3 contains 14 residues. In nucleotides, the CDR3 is TGTGCCAGCAGTTTAGCGTTGGGCACAGATACGCAGTATTTT. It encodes CASSLALGTDTQYF.

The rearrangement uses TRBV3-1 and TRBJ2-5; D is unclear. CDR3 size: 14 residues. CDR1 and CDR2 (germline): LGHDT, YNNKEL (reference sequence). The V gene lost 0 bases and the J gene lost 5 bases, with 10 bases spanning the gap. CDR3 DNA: TGTGCCAGCAGCCAAGATAGGTTCCCCGAGACCCAGTACTTC. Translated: CASSQDRFPETQYF.

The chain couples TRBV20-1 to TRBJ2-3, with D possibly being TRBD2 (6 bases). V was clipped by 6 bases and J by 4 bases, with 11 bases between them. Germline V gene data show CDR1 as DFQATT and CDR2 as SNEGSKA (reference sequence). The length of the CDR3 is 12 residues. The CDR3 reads CSAKPGADTQYF. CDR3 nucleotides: TGCAGTGCAAAGCCGGGGGCAGATACGCAGTATTTT.

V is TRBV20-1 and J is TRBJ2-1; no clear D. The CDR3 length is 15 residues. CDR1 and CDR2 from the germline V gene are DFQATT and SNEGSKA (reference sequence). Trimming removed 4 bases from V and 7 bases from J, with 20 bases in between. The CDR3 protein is CSAKTLGFSVNEQFF. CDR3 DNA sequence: TGCAGTGCTAAAACCCTAGGGTTCTCGGTTAATGAGCAGTTCTTC.

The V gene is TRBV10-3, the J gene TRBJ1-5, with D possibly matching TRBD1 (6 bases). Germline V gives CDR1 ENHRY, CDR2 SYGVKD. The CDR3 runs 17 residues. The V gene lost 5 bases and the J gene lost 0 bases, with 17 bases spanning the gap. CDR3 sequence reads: CAISNTGTPYSNQPQHF. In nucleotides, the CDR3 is TGTGCCATCAGTAATACCGGGACACCTTATAGCAATCAGCCCCAGCATTTT.

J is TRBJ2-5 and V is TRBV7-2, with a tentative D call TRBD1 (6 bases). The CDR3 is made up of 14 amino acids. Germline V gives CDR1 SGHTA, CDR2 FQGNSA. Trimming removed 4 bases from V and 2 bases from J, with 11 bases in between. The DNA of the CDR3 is TGTGCCAGCAGCTCGTCCGGACAGCAAGAGACCCAGTACTTC. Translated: CASSSSGQQETQYF.

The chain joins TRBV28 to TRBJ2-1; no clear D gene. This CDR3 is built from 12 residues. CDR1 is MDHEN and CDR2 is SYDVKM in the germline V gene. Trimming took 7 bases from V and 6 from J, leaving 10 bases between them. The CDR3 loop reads CASNDPINEQFF. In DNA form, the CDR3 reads TGTGCCAGCAACGACCCAATCAATGAGCAGTTCTTC.